This TCR beta chain was obtained from a study of ipilimumab plus nivolumab after autologous stem cell transplantation. Overall study context: Patients received a median of roughly 5 ipilimumab and roughly 8 nivolumab doses. The DLBCL cohort had primary refractory and relapsed disease, with 18-month progression-free survival of around 88% and 27%.

With respect to this clone: The antigen is not known.

Data came from immunoSEQ multiplex PCR; TCRdb stores just in-frame clones and leaves some out. The sample gives 15,000 or so clones, approximately 80% of which show up once; 20% to 25% is in the top ten. The CDR3 is made up of 15 amino acids. The V end was cut by 5 bases, the J end by 0 bases, with 11 bases between. The V gene's germline CDR1 is SEHNR and CDR2 FQNEAQ (reference sequence). Dosing: nivolumab 3 mg/kg IV, weeks 1, 4, 7, 10, then every two weeks to week 26. The study, taken as a whole, reports: Per the authors, repertoire, Treg and microbiota data justify further study.

Sample: PBMCs, taken in a trial of ipilimumab plus nivolumab as post-transplant consolidation. The TCR sequence derives from a male donor with diffuse large B-cell lymphoma. The chain couples TRBV7-9 to TRBJ1-5; D ambiguous. CDR3 DNA sequence: TGTGCCAGCAGCACGGACGGAGCTAGCAATCAGCCCCAGCATTTT. This gives the protein CASSTDGASNQPQHF.